The rows below give T cell receptor beta chains drawn from one sample of a study of T cell responses to AZD1222 COVID-19 vaccine. This table comes from immunoSEQ multiplex PCR, and its TCRdb copy is limited to in-frame clones, with some not included. The data show 90,000 to 150,000 clones, 75% to 90% seen once. The sequencing here drew on peripheral blood, taken 28 days after the second AZD1222 dose. Source of these receptors: an adult who received the AZD1222 COVID-19 vaccine. Each CDR3 is given with its conserved first and last residue. Each record gives: clone size, V gene, J gene, D gene, CDR3 DNA, CDR3 protein. The D gene is left open where the match is weak. Some rows mark clone size as missing; the rest say once, few, many or name a class of expanded clone.

NA,TRBV18,TRBJ1-6,NA,TGTGCCAGCTCCCTAACCTCGCTAAGTGGCTCACCCCTCCACTTT,CASSLTSLSGSPLHF
NA,TRBV9,TRBJ1-2,NA,TGTGCCAGCAGCGTAGGGGGGCAGGGATACTATGGCTACACCTTC,CASSVGGQGYYGYTF
NA,TRBV7-9,TRBJ1-1,NA,TGTGCCAGCAGCTTATCCCCAGGGAAGGGCACTGAAGCTTTCTTT,CASSLSPGKGTEAFF
NA,TRBV4-3,TRBJ1-5,NA,TGCGCCAGCAGCCAAGATCATGGGGATCAGCCCCAGCATTTT,CASSQDHGDQPQHF
NA,TRBV9,TRBJ1-4,NA,TGTGCCAGCAGCGTAGATGGGGGGAATGAAAAACTGTTTTTT,CASSVDGGNEKLFF
NA,TRBV9,TRBJ2-5,TRBD2,TGTGCCAGCAGCGTGCGGGGGGGCGGCCAAGAGACCCAGTACTTC,CASSVRGGGQETQYF
NA,TRBV6-2/TRBV6-3,TRBJ1-4,NA,TGTGCCAGCAGTTACTATGGGGAGAAGATTGAACTGTTTTTT,CASSYYGEKIELFF
NA,TRBV7-9,TRBJ2-7,NA,TGTGCCAGCAGCTCCAGGACCTTATACGAGCAGTACTTC,CASSSRTLYEQYF
NA,TRBV2,TRBJ2-3,NA,TGTGCCAGCACTAGGACATTGTTAGATACGCAGTATTTT,CASTRTLLDTQYF
NA,TRBV6-5,TRBJ2-7,NA,TGTGCCAGCAGTTACTCGATTGGGGGCGACTACGAGCAGTACTTC,CASSYSIGGDYEQYF
NA,TRBV6-6,TRBJ1-5,NA,TGTGCCAGCAGCCCGTTATCCCGATATAGCAATCAGCCCCAGCATTTT,CASSPLSRYSNQPQHF
NA,TRBV21-1,TRBJ1-2,NA,TGTGCCAGCAGCTCAGGGAATGGCTACACCTTC,CASSSGNGYTF
NA,TRBV27,TRBJ2-6,NA,TGTGCCAGCAGTTTATCGACTCTGCTCGGGGCCAACGTCCTGACTTTC,CASSLSTLLGANVLTF
NA,TRBV27,TRBJ1-1,NA,TGTGCCAGCAGTTTACCCCTGGGGCCGGCTTTCTTT,CASSLPLGPAFF
NA,TRBV7-2,TRBJ1-1,TRBD1,TGTGCCAGCAGCTTAAGGGGTGGTACAGGGGCCCTGAACACTGAAGCTTTCTTT,CASSLRGGTGALNTEAFF
NA,TRBV28,TRBJ2-3,TRBD1,TGTGCCAGCAGTTCCGGACAGGGGTTTGTTACGGCTAATACGCAGTATTTT,CASSSGQGFVTANTQYF
NA,TRBV6-1,TRBJ1-5,NA,TGTGCCAGCAGTGAACTCAAAGGTGCCAATCAGCCCCAGCATTTT,CASSELKGANQPQHF
NA,TRBV7-9,TRBJ1-6,NA,TGTGCCAGCAGCTTAGCTGGTAGGAATTCACCCCTCCACTTT,CASSLAGRNSPLHF
NA,TRBV5-4,TRBJ1-2,NA,TGTGCCAGCAGCGTATTGACAGCAGTTTATGGCTACACCTTC,CASSVLTAVYGYTF
NA,TRBV5-1,TRBJ2-6,TRBD1,TGCGCCAGCAGCTTGTGGACAGGGGGCGACGGGGCCAACGTCCTGACTTTC,CASSLWTGGDGANVLTF
NA,TRBV11-2,TRBJ1-2,NA,TGTGCCAGCAGTCGGATTGGGTCTAACTATGGCTACACCTTC,CASSRIGSNYGYTF
NA,TRBV3-1/TRBV3-2,TRBJ1-3,NA,TGTGCCAGCAGCCAGAGGGGGGTTACTGGAAACACCATATATTTT,CASSQRGVTGNTIYF
few,TRBV19,TRBJ1-2,NA,TGTGCCAGTACCGAGAGGACGGTGGGATATGGCTACACCTTC,CASTERTVGYGYTF